Only a few counts were recorded for the clone carrying this TCR beta chain. The target antigen is unknown. For the second PCR, which ran for about 7 to 11 cycles, a sample-barcoded 5' primer and a J-beta primer mix were used. TCRdb passed the 5' RACE reads through MiXCR, listing each CDR3 protein once. The table shows about 1.6 million distinct CDR3 sequences, with about 32% occurring only once. The sample comes from a study of blood T cells in healthy people across ages. Study-wide results and limits: Significant beta diversity loss was already apparent by age approximately 40, declining roughly linearly. Underestimates were what the diversity estimates from one million T cells were considered to be. CMV status of donors was not determined, possibly confounding expanded clonotype changes.

Between the trimmed V and J ends, which lost 8 bases and 4 bases, there was a span of 11 bases. The CDR3 runs 12 residues. Germline V gene lookup returns CDR1 MDHEN and CDR2 SYDVKM. Per individual sample, total RNA of at least 5.5 micrograms was extracted. This TCR derives from a woman in her twenties or thirties in good health. The chain couples TRBV28 to TRBJ1-2; no firm D call. The sequenced material came from blood. The CDR3 loop is CASWQRSYGYTF. CDR3 DNA: TGTGCCAGCTGGCAGCGATCCTATGGCTACACCTTC.